One and the same sample provided the 24 T cell receptor beta chains below, sequenced in a study of T cell clones after liver transplantation. Method: immunoSEQ multiplex PCR; TCRdb's copy keeps in-frame clones and lacks some. The data contain fewer than 85,000 clones, around four fifths of them singletons. This specimen consisted of CD4+ T cells from blood, obtained at the 22-month timepoint. Source of these receptors: a human patient who received a liver transplant. Some of these T cells may belong to the graft donor.

This chain uses TRBV7-2 with TRBJ2-3; tentative D call: TRBD1 (6 bases). CDR3 length: 15 amino acids. V was cut by 1 base and J by 8 bases, with 16 bases left in between. CDR1 and CDR2 (germline): SGHTA, FQGNSA. CDR3 in DNA: TGTGCCAGCAGCTTAGAGGGGGACCGAGGAGGTACGCAGTATTTT. Encoded protein: CASSLEGDRGGTQYF.

The chain joins TRBV5-8 to TRBJ2-1, with 8 nucleotides matching TRBD2. This CDR3 region has 16 residues. Germline lookup yields CDR1 SGHTS and CDR2 YDEGEE. V lost 4 bases to trimming and J lost 8 bases; unmatched junction nucleotides: 14. In DNA form, the CDR3 reads TGTGCCAGCAGCCCCTGGAAGGAGCGGGAGAGGTATGAGCAGTTCTTC. Translated: CASSPWKERERYEQFF.

This clone was seen ten or more times. The chain uses TRBV19 and TRBJ2-1; TRBD2 matches 7 bases. Germline V CDR1 and CDR2: LNHDA, SQIVND (reference sequence). V gave up 8 bases and J gave up 2 bases; unmatched junction bases: 15. This CDR3 is built from 17 residues. The CDR3 nucleotides are TGTGCCAGTTCGAGCTTGAAGGGAGGGCTAACCTACAATGAGCAGTTCTTC. It translates to CASSSLKGGLTYNEQFF.

This clone occurred a few times. Other nucleotide sequences in the sample specify the same CDR3. This sequence joins TRBV29-1 and TRBJ2-5; D ambiguous. Trimming pared 3 bases from V and 4 bases from J, leaving 3 bases between. CDR1 is SQVTM, CDR2 ANQGSEA, per germline. The CDR3 extends over 10 amino acids. The CDR3 bases are TGCAGCGTTGAGGTAGAGACCCAGTACTTC. It is translated as CSVEVETQYF.

The chain employs TRBV7-2 and TRBJ2-1; D ambiguous. CDR3 size: 14 residues. CDR1 and CDR2 from the germline V gene are SGHTA and FQGNSA. V shed 2 bases and J shed 8 bases, with 13 bases lying between them. CDR3 sequence: CASSLLVARYEQFF. The DNA for the CDR3 is TGTGCCAGCAGCTTATTGGTCGCCCGCTATGAGCAGTTCTTC. Combining the CDR3 with reference TRBV7-2 and TRBJ2-1 gives the whole variable domain GAGVSQSPSNKVTEKGKDVELRCDPISGHTALYWYRQSLGQGLEFLIYFQGNSAPDKSGLPSDRFSAERTGGSVSTLTIQRTQQEDSAVYLCASSLLVARYEQFFGPGTRLTVL.

The V call is TRBV5-1, the J call TRBJ2-3, with D unclear. This CDR3 is 12 amino acids long. Per the germline V gene, CDR1 is SGHRS and CDR2 is YFSETQ. V lost 2 bases and J 6 bases, leaving 7 bases between the germline ends. Here the CDR3 reads CASSLRADTQYF. In nucleotides, the CDR3 is TGCGCCAGCAGCTTAAGAGCGGATACGCAGTATTTT.

This chain connects TRBV9 to TRBJ1-4; 8 positions match TRBD1. Trimming cost V 0 bases and J 7 bases; bases outside gene matches: 8. Per germline, CDR1 SGDLS and CDR2 YYNGEE. The CDR3 contains 16 residues. CDR3 region: CASSVATGQGGEKLFF. The CDR3 DNA follows: TGTGCCAGCAGCGTAGCAACTGGACAGGGTGGTGAAAAACTGTTTTTT. Full variable domain (remainder filled in from reference TRBV9 and TRBJ1-4): DSGVTQTPKHLITATGQRVTLRCSPRSGDLSVYWYQQSLDQGLQFLIQYYNGEERAKGNILERFSAQQFPDLHSELNLSSLELGDSALYFCASSVATGQGGEKLFFGSGTQLSVL.

The chain recombines TRBV4-1 with TRBJ2-7; TRBD1 matches at 10 bases. With 4 bases clipped from V and 2 bases from J, the junction kept 5 bases outside the gene matches. CDR1 is MGHRA, CDR2 YSYEKL, per germline. CDR3 size: 15 residues. The CDR3 loop is CASSRGGQGPYEQYF. In nucleotides, the CDR3 is TGCGCCAGCAGCCGAGGGGGACAGGGGCCCTACGAGCAGTACTTC.

The chain links TRBV2 to TRBJ1-2; no definite D call. The CDR3 is 14 amino acids. Germline loops: CDR1 SNHLY, CDR2 FYNNEI. Trimming removed 5 bases at V and 2 bases at J, with 12 bases between. CDR3 nucleotide sequence: TGTGCCAGCAGTAATACCAGGCGAAACTATGGCTACACCTTC. This gives the protein CASSNTRRNYGYTF.

The V call is TRBV2, the J call TRBJ2-2; 7 nucleotides agree with TRBD1. The CDR3 runs to 15 residues. V shed 6 bases and J 1 base; nucleotides not matched to a gene: 5. CDR1 and CDR2 (germline): SNHLY, FYNNEI. Written as DNA, the CDR3 is TGTGCCAGCAGAGCCGGGACAGTGAACACCGGGGAGCTGTTTTTT. Amino acids: CASRAGTVNTGELFF.

This chain uses TRBV29-1 with TRBJ2-7, with D unclear. Trimming took off 5 bases at V and 0 bases at J, with 11 bases between the two ends. This CDR3 spans 13 amino acids. Looked up from germline, CDR1 is SQVTM and CDR2 is ANQGSEA. The CDR3 DNA is TGCAGCGTTCCTGGGTCGTTCTCCTACGAGCAGTACTTC. Its translation is CSVPGSFSYEQYF.

This chain joins TRBV2 and TRBJ2-5, with D perhaps matching TRBD1 or TRBD2 (5 bases each). V shed 6 bases and J shed 0 bases, with 14 bases lying between them. The CDR3 runs 15 residues. Germline V gene data show CDR1 as SNHLY and CDR2 as FYNNEI. As DNA, the CDR3 is TGTGCCAGCAGCAAGACAGCGGAGTACCAAGAGACCCAGTACTTC. Protein sequence: CASSKTAEYQETQYF.

The chain employs TRBV6-5 and TRBJ2-3; no clear D gene. The CDR3 is made up of 14 amino acids. The germline CDR1 and CDR2 sequences are MNHEY and SVGAGI. Trimming pared 9 bases from V and 0 bases from J, leaving 13 bases between. The CDR3 loop reads CASRRTPSTDTQYF. CDR3 bases: TGTGCCAGTCGTCGTACGCCTAGCACAGATACGCAGTATTTT.

This rearrangement joins TRBV5-6 to TRBJ2-7; 9 positions agree with TRBD2. Germline values: CDR1 SGHDT, CDR2 YYEEEE. This CDR3 contains 15 residues. J lost 1 base, V lost 6 bases, and 8 bases had no gene match. This CDR3 is CASTYISGRSYEQYF. The CDR3 DNA follows: TGTGCCAGCACCTACATTAGCGGGAGATCCTACGAGCAGTACTTC.

This sequence joins TRBV4-2 and TRBJ1-5; maybe TRBD1 (5 bases). Germline V gives CDR1 LGHNA, CDR2 YNFKEQ. The V end was cut by 1 base, the J end by 6 bases, with 13 bases between. This CDR3 spans 15 amino acids. The CDR3 DNA sequence: TGTGCCAGCAGCCAAGTATCGGGGGAGGGTCAGCCCCAGCATTTT. This gives the protein CASSQVSGEGQPQHF.

The chain recombines TRBV5-1 with TRBJ2-3; D call uncertain. There are 14 residues in the CDR3. V dropped 0 bases and J dropped 0 bases, with 5 bases sitting between them. Germline V CDR1 and CDR2: SGHRS, YFSETQ. The CDR3 DNA is TGCGCCAGCAGCTTGGGGCCGAGCACAGATACGCAGTATTTT. Translating gives CASSLGPSTDTQYF.

This chain links TRBV5-6 with TRBJ2-3; 12 nucleotides line up with TRBD1. The J segment lost 11 bases and the V segment lost 5 bases, leaving 18 bases of the junction unmatched. In germline, CDR1 is SGHDT, CDR2 YYEEEE. The length of the CDR3 is 17 residues. CDR3 region: CASRFQTGTGGAGWQYF. In DNA form, the CDR3 reads TGTGCCAGCAGATTCCAAACCGGGACAGGGGGCGCGGGTTGGCAGTATTTT.

This clone was counted between two and nine times. This sequence joins TRBV5-4 and TRBJ1-5, with D unresolved. Germline lookup yields CDR1 SGHNT and CDR2 YYREEE (reference sequence). This CDR3 is built from 13 residues. V was shortened by 0 bases and J by 5 bases, with 6 bases between the two germline ends. The CDR3 region is CASSLDRDQPQHF. CDR3 in DNA: TGTGCCAGCAGCTTGGACAGAGATCAGCCCCAGCATTTT.

The chain joins TRBV5-4 to TRBJ1-4, with D tentatively TRBD1 (6 bases). This CDR3 has 15 amino acids. Trimming took 2 bases from V and 4 from J, leaving 12 bases between them. The germline CDR1 and CDR2 sequences are SGHNT and YYREEE (reference sequence). The CDR3 spells CASSLGGGGNEKLFF. As DNA, the CDR3 is TGTGCCAGCAGCTTAGGGGGGGGAGGTAATGAAAAACTGTTTTTT.

The genes are TRBV27 and TRBJ2-5; D is possibly TRBD2 (5 bases). This CDR3 has 15 amino acids. V lost 6 bases and J lost 5, with 19 bases in between. The germline CDR1 and CDR2 sequences are MNHEY and SMNVEV (reference sequence). This CDR3 reads CASSPERNQRETQYF. The CDR3 coding sequence is TGTGCCAGCAGCCCCGAGCGGAATCAAAGGGAGACCCAGTACTTC.

The rearrangement uses TRBV7-2 and TRBJ2-7; maybe TRBD2 (5 bases). The CDR3 sequence is 13 residues long. The germline CDR1 and CDR2 sequences are SGHTA and FQGNSA. Trimming left V 0 bases short and J 3 bases short, with 6 bases between. CDR3 residues: CASSLAGNYEQYF. The CDR3 bases are TGTGCCAGCAGCTTAGCCGGGAACTACGAGCAGTACTTC.

CDR3 region: CASSLGPGSGANVLTF. CDR3 sequence (DNA): TGTGCCAGCAGCTTGGGGCCGGGATCTGGGGCCAACGTCCTGACTTTC. This chain connects TRBV5-6 to TRBJ2-6; a possible D gene is TRBD2 (5 bases). Trimming took 0 bases from V and 1 from J, leaving 8 bases between them. Germline CDR1 SGHDT, CDR2 YYEEEE. The CDR3 spans 16 residues.

The chain employs TRBV19 and TRBJ1-2; D unclear. Germline V gives CDR1 LNHDA, CDR2 SQIVND (reference sequence). CDR3 size: 15 residues. V lost 0 bases to trimming and J lost 8 bases, with 16 bases between them. CDR3 sequence: CASSIDPQVSTGYTF. CDR3 coding DNA: TGTGCCAGTAGTATAGATCCTCAAGTAAGCACCGGCTACACCTTC. Full variable domain (remainder filled in from reference TRBV19 and TRBJ1-2): DGGITQSPKYLFRKEGQNVTLSCEQNLNHDAMYWYRQDPGQGLRLIYYSQIVNDFQKGDIAEGYSVSREKKESFPLTVTSAQKNPTAFYLCASSIDPQVSTGYTFGSGTRLTVV.

The CDR3 reads CASSSPQGDEKLFF. The CDR3 DNA sequence: TGTGCCAGCAGTTCGCCTCAGGGGGATGAAAAACTGTTTTTT. The chain employs TRBV28 and TRBJ1-4; 7 nucleotides match TRBD1. Germline V gene sequence: CDR1 MDHEN, CDR2 SYDVKM. V dropped 4 bases and J dropped 6; count of bases not matched to a gene: 5. The CDR3 sequence is 14 residues long.